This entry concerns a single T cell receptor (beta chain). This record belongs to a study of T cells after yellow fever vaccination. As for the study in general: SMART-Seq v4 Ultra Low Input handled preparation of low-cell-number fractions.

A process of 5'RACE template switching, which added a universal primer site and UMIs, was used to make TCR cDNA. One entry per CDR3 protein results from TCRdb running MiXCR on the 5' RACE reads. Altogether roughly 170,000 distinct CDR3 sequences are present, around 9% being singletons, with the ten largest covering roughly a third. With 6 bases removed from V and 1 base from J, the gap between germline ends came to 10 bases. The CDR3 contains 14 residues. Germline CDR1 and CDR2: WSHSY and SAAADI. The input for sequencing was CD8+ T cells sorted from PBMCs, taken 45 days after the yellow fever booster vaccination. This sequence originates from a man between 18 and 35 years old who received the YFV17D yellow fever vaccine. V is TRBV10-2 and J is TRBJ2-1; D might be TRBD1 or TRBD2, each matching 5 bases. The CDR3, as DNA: TGCGCCAGCAGACCGGGGACGTCCTACAATGAGCAGTTCTTC. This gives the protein CASRPGTSYNEQFF.